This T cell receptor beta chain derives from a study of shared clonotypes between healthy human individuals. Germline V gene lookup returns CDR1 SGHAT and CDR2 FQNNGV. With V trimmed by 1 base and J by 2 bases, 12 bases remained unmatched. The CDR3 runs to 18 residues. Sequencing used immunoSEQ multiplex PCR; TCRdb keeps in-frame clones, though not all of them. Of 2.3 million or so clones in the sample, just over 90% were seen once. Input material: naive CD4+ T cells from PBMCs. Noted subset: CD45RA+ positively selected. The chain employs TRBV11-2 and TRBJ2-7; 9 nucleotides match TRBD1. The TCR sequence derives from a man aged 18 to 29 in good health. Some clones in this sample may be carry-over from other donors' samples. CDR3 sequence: CASSLGGGSGTGTYEQYF. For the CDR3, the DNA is TGTGCCAGCAGCTTAGGTGGGGGCTCGGGGACAGGGACCTACGAGCAGTACTTC.